This entry lists 4 T cell receptor beta chains sequenced from one sample in a study of vaccination and CD4 T cells after COVID-19 (dated 2022 in TCRdb). Libraries were made using PCR. Instrument used: Illumina iSeq 100. Using fastp trimming at Q25 and MiXCR clonotype assembly, TCRdb reanalyzed the public sequencing data and kept in-frame beta chains. Merged by CDR3 protein, the rows form single entries marked with the most common genes and DNA. The table for this sample lists about 30,000 distinct CDR3 sequences; about 49% of them were counted only once. The leading ten clones occupy 5.5% to 7.5% of the sample. According to the study, the label for this sample's time point signals: late sampling 161 to 241 days after vaccination in three convalescent patients. This specimen was CD4+ T cells from blood, taken about 7 months after SARS-CoV-2 vaccination. These receptors were obtained from a human donor who had recovered from COVID-19.

The chain recombines TRBV6-1 with TRBJ2-7, with 7 positions matching TRBD2. The V and J ends lost 3 bases and 3 bases, in that order; junction bases with no gene match: 14. The germline CDR1 and CDR2 sequences are MNHNS and SASEGT. The CDR3 is made up of 17 amino acids. CDR3 sequence reads: CASSEWDLSGYSYEQYF. The CDR3 DNA reads as TGTGCCAGCAGTGAGTGGGACCTTAGCGGGTACAGCTACGAGCAGTACTTC.

This clonotype was counted a single time. The rearrangement joins TRBV19 to TRBJ2-5, with D possibly TRBD2 on 5 matching bases. CDR3 length: 16 amino acids. The V gene lost 3 bases and the J gene lost 0 bases, with 14 bases spanning the gap. Germline CDR1 and CDR2: LNHDA and SQIVND (reference sequence). The CDR3 coding sequence is TGTGCCAGTAGTATTCGGTTAGCGCCCCACCAAGAGACCCAGTACTTC. It is translated as CASSIRLAPHQETQYF.

This chain uses TRBV24-1 with TRBJ2-1, with unresolved D. CDR3 length: 15 amino acids. Per the germline V gene, CDR1 is KGHDR and CDR2 is SFDVKD. Trimming shortened V by 0 bases and J by 1 base, and 6 bases separated the two germline ends. The CDR3 spells CATSDLDVSYNEQFF. DNA for the CDR3: TGTGCCACCAGTGATTTGGATGTATCCTACAATGAGCAGTTCTTC.

This rearrangement joins TRBV28 to TRBJ2-3; 7 bases line up with TRBD2. Losses at the gene ends were 7 bases for V and 1 base for J; bases not matched to a gene: 8. Germline V gene lookup returns CDR1 MDHEN and CDR2 SYDVKM. This CDR3 is 15 amino acids long. This CDR3 is CASKLGEGGTDTQYF. The CDR3 DNA reads TGTGCCAGCAAATTAGGGGAGGGCGGCACAGATACGCAGTATTTT. Supplemented by reference TRBV28 and TRBJ2-3, the full variable domain reads DVKVTQSSRYLVKRTGEKVFLECVQDMDHENMFWYRQDPGLGLRLIYFSYDVKMKEKGDIPEGYSVSREKKERFSLILESASTNQTSMYLCASKLGEGGTDTQYFGPGTRLTVL.